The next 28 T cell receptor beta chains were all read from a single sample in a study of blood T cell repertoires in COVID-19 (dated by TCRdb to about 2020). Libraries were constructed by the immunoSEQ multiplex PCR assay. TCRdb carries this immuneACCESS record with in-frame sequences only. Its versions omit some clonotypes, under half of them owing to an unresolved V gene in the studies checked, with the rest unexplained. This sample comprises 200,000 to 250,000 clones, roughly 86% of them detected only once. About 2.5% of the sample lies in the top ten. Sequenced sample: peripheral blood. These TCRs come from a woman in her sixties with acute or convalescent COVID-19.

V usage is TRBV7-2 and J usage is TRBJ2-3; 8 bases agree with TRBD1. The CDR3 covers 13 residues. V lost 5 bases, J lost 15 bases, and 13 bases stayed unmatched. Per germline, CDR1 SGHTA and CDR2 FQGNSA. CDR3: CASSRRGGQEVYF. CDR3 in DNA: TGTGCCAGCAGCCGGAGAGGGGGACAGGAAGTATATTTT.

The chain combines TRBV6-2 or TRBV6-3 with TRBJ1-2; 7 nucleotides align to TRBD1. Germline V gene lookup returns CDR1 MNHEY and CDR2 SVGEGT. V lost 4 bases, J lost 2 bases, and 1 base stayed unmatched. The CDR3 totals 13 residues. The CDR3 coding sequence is TGTGCCAGCAGTTCGACAGGGAACTATGGCTACACCTTC. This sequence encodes CASSSTGNYGYTF.

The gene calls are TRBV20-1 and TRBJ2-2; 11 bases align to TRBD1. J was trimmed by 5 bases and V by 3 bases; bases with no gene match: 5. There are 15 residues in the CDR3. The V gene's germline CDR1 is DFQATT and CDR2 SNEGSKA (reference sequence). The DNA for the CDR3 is TGCAGTGCTAGTGGACAGGGGGCGCGGACCGGGGAGCTGTTTTTT. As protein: CSASGQGARTGELFF.

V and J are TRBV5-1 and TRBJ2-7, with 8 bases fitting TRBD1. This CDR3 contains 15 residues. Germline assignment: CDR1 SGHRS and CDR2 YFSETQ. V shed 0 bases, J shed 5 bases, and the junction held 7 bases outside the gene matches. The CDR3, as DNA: TGCGCCAGCAGCTTGGGCGGACAGGGTTTAAACGAGCAGTACTTC. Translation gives CASSLGGQGLNEQYF.

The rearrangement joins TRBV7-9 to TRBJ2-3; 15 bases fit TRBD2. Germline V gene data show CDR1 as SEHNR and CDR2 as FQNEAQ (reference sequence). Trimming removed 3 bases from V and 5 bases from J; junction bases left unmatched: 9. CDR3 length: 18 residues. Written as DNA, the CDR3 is TGTGCCAGCAGCTTCGGACTAGCGGGGGGGCCTGGTGAAGATACGCAGTATTTT. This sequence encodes CASSFGLAGGPGEDTQYF.

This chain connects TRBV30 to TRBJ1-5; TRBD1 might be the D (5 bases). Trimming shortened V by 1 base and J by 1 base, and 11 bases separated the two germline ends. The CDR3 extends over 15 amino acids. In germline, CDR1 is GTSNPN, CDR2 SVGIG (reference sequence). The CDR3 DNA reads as TGTGCCTGGAGTGCAGGGCAGGGCAGCAATCAGCCCCAGCATTTT. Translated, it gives CAWSAGQGSNQPQHF.

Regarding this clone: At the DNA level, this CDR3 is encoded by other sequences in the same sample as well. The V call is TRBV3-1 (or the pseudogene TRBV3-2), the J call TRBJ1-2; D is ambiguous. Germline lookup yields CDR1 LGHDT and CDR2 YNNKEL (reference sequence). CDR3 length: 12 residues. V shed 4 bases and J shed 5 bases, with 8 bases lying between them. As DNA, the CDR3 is TGTGCCAGCAGCCCCGGGAGATATGGCTACACCTTC. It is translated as CASSPGRYGYTF.

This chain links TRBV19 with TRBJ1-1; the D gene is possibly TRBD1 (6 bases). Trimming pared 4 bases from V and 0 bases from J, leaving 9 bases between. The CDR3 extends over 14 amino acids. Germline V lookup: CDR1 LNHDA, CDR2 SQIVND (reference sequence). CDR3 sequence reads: CASSRTVLNTEAFF. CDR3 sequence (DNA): TGTGCCAGTAGTAGGACAGTTTTGAACACTGAAGCTTTCTTT.

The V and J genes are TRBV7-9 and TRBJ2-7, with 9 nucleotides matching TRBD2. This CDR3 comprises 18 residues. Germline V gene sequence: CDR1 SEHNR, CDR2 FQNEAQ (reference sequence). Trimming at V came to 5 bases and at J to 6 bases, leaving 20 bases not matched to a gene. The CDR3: CASSDSGPRGLALGEQYF. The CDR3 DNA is TGTGCCAGCAGCGATAGTGGACCTCGAGGACTAGCGTTAGGCGAGCAGTACTTC.

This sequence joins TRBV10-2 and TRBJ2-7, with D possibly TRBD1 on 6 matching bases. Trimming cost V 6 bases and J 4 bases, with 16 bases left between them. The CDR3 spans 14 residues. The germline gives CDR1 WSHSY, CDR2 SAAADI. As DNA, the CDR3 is TGCGCCAGCAGCGAGGGGGTTTCGGGGTACGAGCAGTACTTC. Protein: CASSEGVSGYEQYF.

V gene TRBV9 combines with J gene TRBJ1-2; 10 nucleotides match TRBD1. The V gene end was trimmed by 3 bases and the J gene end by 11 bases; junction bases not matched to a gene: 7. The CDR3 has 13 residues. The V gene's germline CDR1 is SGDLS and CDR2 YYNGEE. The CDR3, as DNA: TGTGCCAGCAGCGCAGTAAGACAGGGGGCATACACCTTC. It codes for CASSAVRQGAYTF.

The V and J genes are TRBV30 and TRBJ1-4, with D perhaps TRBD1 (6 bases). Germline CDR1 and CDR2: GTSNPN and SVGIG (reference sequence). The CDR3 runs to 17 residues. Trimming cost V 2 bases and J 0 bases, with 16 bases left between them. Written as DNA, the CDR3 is TGTGCCTGGAGTCAGGGGCCAGGGACGGCAACTAATGAAAAACTGTTTTTT. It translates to CAWSQGPGTATNEKLFF. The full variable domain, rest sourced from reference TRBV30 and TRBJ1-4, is SQTIHQWPATLVQPVGSPLSLECTVEGTSNPNLYWYRQAAGRGLQLLFYSVGIGQISSEVPQNLSASRPQDRQFILSSKKLLLSDSGFYLCAWSQGPGTATNEKLFFGSGTQLSVL.

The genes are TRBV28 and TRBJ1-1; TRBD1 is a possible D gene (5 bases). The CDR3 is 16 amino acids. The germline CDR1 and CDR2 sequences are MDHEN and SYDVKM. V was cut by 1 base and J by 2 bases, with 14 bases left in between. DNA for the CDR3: TGTGCCAGCAGTTTATTGGCGGGGCGGGGAAACACTGAAGCTTTCTTT. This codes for CASSLLAGRGNTEAFF.

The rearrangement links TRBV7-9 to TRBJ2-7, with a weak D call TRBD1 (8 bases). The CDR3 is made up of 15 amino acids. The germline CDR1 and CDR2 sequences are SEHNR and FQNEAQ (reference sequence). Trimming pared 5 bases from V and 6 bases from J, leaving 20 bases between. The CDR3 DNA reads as TGTGCCAGCAGCCCCTGGACAGGGAGGGTTGGCGAGCAGTACTTC. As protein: CASSPWTGRVGEQYF.

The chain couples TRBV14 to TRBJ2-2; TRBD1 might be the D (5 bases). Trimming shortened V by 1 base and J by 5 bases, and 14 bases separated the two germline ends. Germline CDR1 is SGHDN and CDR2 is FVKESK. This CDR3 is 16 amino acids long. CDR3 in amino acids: CASSQVLRAGTGELFF. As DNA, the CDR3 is TGTGCCAGCAGCCAAGTGCTCAGGGCTGGTACCGGGGAGCTGTTTTTT.

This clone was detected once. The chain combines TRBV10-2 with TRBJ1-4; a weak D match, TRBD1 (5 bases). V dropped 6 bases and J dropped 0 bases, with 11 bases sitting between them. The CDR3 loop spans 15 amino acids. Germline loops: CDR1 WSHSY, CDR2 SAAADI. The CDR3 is CASRGQVATNEKLFF. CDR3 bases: TGCGCCAGCAGGGGGCAGGTTGCAACTAATGAAAAACTGTTTTTT.

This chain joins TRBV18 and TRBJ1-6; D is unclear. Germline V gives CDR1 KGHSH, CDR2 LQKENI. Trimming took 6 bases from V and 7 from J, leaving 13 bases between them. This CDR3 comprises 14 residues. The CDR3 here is CASSQAARNSPLHF. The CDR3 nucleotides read TGTGCCAGCTCCCAGGCAGCCAGGAATTCACCCCTCCACTTT.

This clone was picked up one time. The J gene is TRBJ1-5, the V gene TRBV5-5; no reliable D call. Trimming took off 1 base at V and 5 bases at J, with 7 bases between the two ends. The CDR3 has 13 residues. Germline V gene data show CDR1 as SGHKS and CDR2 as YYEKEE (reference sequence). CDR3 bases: TGTGCCAGCAGCTTGATGGCGGATCAGCCCCAGCATTTT. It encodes CASSLMADQPQHF.

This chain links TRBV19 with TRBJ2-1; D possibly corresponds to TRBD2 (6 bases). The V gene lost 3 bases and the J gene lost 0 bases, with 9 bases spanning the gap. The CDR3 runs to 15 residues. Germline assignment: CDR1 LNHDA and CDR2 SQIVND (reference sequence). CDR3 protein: CASSMRRGSYNEQFF. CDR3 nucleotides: TGTGCCAGTAGTATGAGGCGGGGCTCCTACAATGAGCAGTTCTTC.

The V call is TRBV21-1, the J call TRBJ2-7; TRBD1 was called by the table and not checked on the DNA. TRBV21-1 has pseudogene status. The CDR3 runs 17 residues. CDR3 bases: TGTGCCAGCAGCAAAGAAGGGTGGGACAGGTCATCCTACGAGCAGTACTTC. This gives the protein CASSKEGWDRSSYEQYF.

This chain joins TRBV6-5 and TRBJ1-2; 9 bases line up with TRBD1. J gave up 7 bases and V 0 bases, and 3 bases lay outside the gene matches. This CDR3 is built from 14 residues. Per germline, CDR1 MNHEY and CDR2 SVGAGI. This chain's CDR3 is CASSYSSQGAGYTF. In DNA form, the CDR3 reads TGTGCCAGCAGTTACTCTTCACAGGGGGCTGGCTACACCTTC.

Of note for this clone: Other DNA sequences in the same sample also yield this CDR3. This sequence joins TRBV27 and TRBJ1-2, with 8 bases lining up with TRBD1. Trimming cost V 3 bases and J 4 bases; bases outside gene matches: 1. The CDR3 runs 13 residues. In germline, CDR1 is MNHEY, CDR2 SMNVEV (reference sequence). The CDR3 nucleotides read TGTGCCAGCAGTTTCACAGGGGGCTATGGCTACACCTTC. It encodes CASSFTGGYGYTF.

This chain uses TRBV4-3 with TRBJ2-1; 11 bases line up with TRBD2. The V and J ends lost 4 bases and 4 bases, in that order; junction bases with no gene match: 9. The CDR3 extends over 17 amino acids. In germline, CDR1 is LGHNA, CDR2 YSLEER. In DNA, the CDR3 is TGCGCCAGCAGCCTAGGAGCCGGGACTAGCGGTTACAATGAGCAGTTCTTC. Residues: CASSLGAGTSGYNEQFF.

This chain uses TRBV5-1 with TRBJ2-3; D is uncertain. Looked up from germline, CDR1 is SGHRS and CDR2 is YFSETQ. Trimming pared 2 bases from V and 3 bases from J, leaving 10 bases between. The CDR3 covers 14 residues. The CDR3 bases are TGCGCCAGCAGCTTATCAGTAGCAACAGATACGCAGTATTTT. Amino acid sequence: CASSLSVATDTQYF.

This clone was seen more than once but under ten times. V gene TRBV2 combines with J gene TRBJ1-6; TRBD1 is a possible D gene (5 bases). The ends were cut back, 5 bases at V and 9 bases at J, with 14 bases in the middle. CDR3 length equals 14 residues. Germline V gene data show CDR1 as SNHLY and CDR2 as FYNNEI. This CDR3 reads CASSNSPQGSPLHF. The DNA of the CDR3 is TGTGCCAGCAGTAATTCTCCGCAGGGTTCACCCCTCCACTTT.

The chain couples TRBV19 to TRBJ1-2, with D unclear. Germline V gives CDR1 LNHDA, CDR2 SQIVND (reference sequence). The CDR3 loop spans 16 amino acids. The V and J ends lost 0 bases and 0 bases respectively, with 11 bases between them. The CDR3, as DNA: TGTGCCAGTAGTATAGACATGACTACTGCTAACTATGGCTACACCTTC. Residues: CASSIDMTTANYGYTF.

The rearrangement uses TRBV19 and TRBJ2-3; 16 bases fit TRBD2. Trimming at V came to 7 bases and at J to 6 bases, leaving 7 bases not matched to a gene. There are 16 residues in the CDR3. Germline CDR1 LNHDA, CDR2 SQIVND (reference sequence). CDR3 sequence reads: CASTGTSGGAGDTQYF. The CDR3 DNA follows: TGTGCCAGTACCGGGACTAGCGGGGGGGCCGGGGATACGCAGTATTTT.

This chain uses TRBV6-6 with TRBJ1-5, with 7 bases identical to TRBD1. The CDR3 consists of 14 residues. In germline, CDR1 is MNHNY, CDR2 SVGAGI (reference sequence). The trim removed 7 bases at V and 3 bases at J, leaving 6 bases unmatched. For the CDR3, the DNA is TGTGCCAGCATCGAAGACAGGGCCAATCAGCCCCAGCATTTT. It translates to CASIEDRANQPQHF.